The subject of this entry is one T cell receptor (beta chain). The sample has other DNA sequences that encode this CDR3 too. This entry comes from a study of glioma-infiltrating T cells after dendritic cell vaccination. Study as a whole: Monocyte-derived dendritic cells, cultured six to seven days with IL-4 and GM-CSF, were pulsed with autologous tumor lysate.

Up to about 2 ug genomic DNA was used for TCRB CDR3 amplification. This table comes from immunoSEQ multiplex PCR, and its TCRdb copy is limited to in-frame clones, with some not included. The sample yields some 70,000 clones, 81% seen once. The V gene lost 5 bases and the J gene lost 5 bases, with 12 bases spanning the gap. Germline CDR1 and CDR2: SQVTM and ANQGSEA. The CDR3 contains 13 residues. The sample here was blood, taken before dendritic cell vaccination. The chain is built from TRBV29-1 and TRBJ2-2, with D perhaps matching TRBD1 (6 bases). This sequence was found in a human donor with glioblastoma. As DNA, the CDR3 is TGCAGCGTTACGGTAGGGGGAACCGGGGAGCTGTTTTTT. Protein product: CSVTVGGTGELFF.